This TCR beta chain was identified in a study of blood T cells in healthy people across ages. The CDR3 contains 13 residues. V was pared by 3 bases and J by 6 bases, with 11 bases between. Looked up from germline, CDR1 is SGHVS and CDR2 is FNYEAQ. Next came a second PCR, run for about 7 to 12 cycles, which used a sample-barcoded 5' primer along with a J-beta primer mix. A single record per CDR3 protein comes from TCRdb applying MiXCR to the 5' RACE reads. The repertoire holds 550,000 to 750,000 distinct CDR3 sequences, with over 20% as singletons. Sequencing was carried out using blood. The J gene is TRBJ1-2, the V gene TRBV7-6; D is unclear. The sequence was collected from a man aged 70 or older in good health. CDR3 in amino acids: CASSFNGLDGYTF. In DNA form, the CDR3 reads TGTGCCAGCAGCTTCAACGGTTTGGATGGCTACACCTTC.